The 22 T cell receptor beta chains presented below share a single source sample, sequenced in a study of T cell responses to AZD1222 COVID-19 vaccine. Data came from immunoSEQ multiplex PCR; TCRdb stores just in-frame clones and leaves some out. This table holds more than 85,000 clones, about 90% found once. The sequencing here drew on peripheral blood, taken on day 0 of AZD1222 vaccination. All receptors come from an adult in good health.

This sequence joins TRBV7-8 and TRBJ1-5; no clear D gene. Germline lookup yields CDR1 SGHVS and CDR2 FQNEAQ. The germline V and J ends were trimmed by 4 bases and 2 bases, with 15 bases remaining between them. The CDR3 runs 16 residues. This CDR3 reads CASSSTSGFGNQPQHF. CDR3 coding DNA: TGTGCCAGCAGCTCCACCTCGGGGTTTGGCAATCAGCCCCAGCATTTT.

V is TRBV19 and J is TRBJ2-7, with D possibly being TRBD2 (5 bases). The CDR3 runs to 15 residues. Germline V gene data show CDR1 as LNHDA and CDR2 as SQIVND (reference sequence). The V end lost 9 bases, the J end lost 6 bases, and 24 bases lay between the germline ends. CDR3 bases: TGTGCCAGCCGTAGCGCGGCTCGGGAAGCCTCCGAGCAGTACTTC. The encoded protein is CASRSAAREASEQYF.

This rearrangement joins TRBV11-2 to TRBJ2-1; perhaps TRBD2 as D (5 bases). The CDR3 loop spans 12 amino acids. V lost 4 bases and J 8 bases, leaving 9 bases between the germline ends. Germline V gene lookup returns CDR1 SGHAT and CDR2 FQNNGV. CDR3 region: CASSSSGYEQFF. DNA of the CDR3: TGTGCCAGCAGCTCCTCGGGGTATGAGCAGTTCTTC.

V usage is TRBV3-1 (or the pseudogene TRBV3-2) and J usage is TRBJ2-7, with 12 bases aligning to TRBD1. The length of the CDR3 is 16 residues. Germline V CDR1 and CDR2: LGHDT, YNNKEL (reference sequence). With V trimmed by 5 bases and J by 5 bases, 10 bases remained unmatched. The CDR3 sequence is CASSSHGTGGLDEQYF. The CDR3 coding sequence is TGTGCCAGCAGCTCTCATGGGACAGGGGGCCTCGACGAGCAGTACTTC.

This clone was observed a handful of times. V gene TRBV6-5 combines with J gene TRBJ1-1; D is perhaps TRBD1 (5 bases). Between the trimmed V and J ends, which lost 7 bases and 4 bases, there was a span of 10 bases. CDR3 length: 12 amino acids. From germline, CDR1 is MNHEY and CDR2 SVGAGI. CDR3 bases: TGTGCCAGCACCTCTGGGACCACTGAAGCTTTCTTT. Translated: CASTSGTTEAFF.

This clone was detected only a few times. This rearrangement joins TRBV5-1 to TRBJ2-1, with D hard to call. CDR3 length: 15 amino acids. Trimming took off 3 bases at V and 0 bases at J, with 10 bases between the two ends. Looked up from germline, CDR1 is SGHRS and CDR2 is YFSETQ. CDR3: CASSSTPSSYNEQFF. DNA for the CDR3: TGCGCCAGCAGCTCAACCCCGAGCTCCTACAATGAGCAGTTCTTC. Full variable domain (rest looked up from reference TRBV5-1 and TRBJ2-1): KAGVTQTPRYLIKTRGQQVTLSCSPISGHRSVSWYQQTPGQGLQFLFEYFSETQRNKGNFPGRFSGRQFSNSRSEMNVSTLELGDSALYLCASSSTPSSYNEQFFGPGTRLTVL.

The chain uses TRBV20-1 and TRBJ1-5; no clear D gene. CDR1 is DFQATT, CDR2 SNEGSKA, per germline (reference sequence). V lost 3 bases and J lost 0, with 9 bases in between. The CDR3 consists of 14 residues. CDR3 nucleotide sequence: TGCAGTGCTAGTATGCAGGATAGCAATCAGCCCCAGCATTTT. It encodes CSASMQDSNQPQHF.

This rearrangement joins TRBV5-8 to TRBJ2-7; 13 positions match TRBD2. This CDR3 has 14 residues. Looked up from germline, CDR1 is SGHTS and CDR2 is YDEGEE. The J segment lost 6 bases and the V segment lost 5 bases, leaving 5 bases of the junction unmatched. The CDR3 loop reads CASRIGLAGVEQYF. The CDR3 bases are TGTGCCAGCAGGATAGGACTAGCGGGAGTCGAGCAGTACTTC.

V is TRBV7-9 and J is TRBJ2-3; possibly TRBD2 for D (5 bases). The CDR3 has 16 residues. The germline CDR1 and CDR2 sequences are SEHNR and FQNEAQ (reference sequence). V was cut by 2 bases and J by 0 bases, with 12 bases left in between. Here the CDR3 reads CASSLLALSSTDTQYF. In DNA form, the CDR3 reads TGTGCCAGCAGCTTACTAGCCCTATCGAGCACAGATACGCAGTATTTT.

This rearrangement joins TRBV18 to TRBJ1-5; D gene unclear. V was shortened by 3 bases and J by 5 bases, with 11 bases between the two germline ends. CDR1 is KGHSH and CDR2 is LQKENI in the germline V gene. CDR3 length equals 14 residues. CDR3 coding DNA: TGTGCCAGCTCACCCTCGCGGGGAGATCAGCCCCAGCATTTT. This encodes CASSPSRGDQPQHF. The full variable domain, with the rest looked up from reference TRBV18 and TRBJ1-5, is NAGVMQNPRHLVRRRGQEARLRCSPMKGHSHVYWYRQLPEEGLKFMVYLQKENIIDESGMPKERFSAEFPKEGPSILRIQQVVRGDSAAYFCASSPSRGDQPQHFGDGTRLSIL.

The chain combines TRBV25-1 with TRBJ1-2, with D possibly matching TRBD1 (5 bases). The V gene's germline CDR1 is MGHDK and CDR2 SYGVNS. V lost 1 base and J lost 6, with 12 bases in between. The CDR3 length is 14 residues. CDR3 DNA: TGTGCCAGCAGTGAATTCCAGGGCCGGGATGGCTACACCTTC. Its protein is CASSEFQGRDGYTF.

This rearrangement joins TRBV19 to TRBJ1-2; TRBD1 matches at 7 bases. This CDR3 has 13 amino acids. With V trimmed by 3 bases and J by 7 bases, 5 bases remained unmatched. Germline V gives CDR1 LNHDA, CDR2 SQIVND (reference sequence). CDR3 nucleotide sequence: TGTGCCAGTAGTATCGAGGGGGCGTCTGGCTACACCTTC. This gives the protein CASSIEGASGYTF. Full variable domain (missing parts from reference TRBV19 and TRBJ1-2): DGGITQSPKYLFRKEGQNVTLSCEQNLNHDAMYWYRQDPGQGLRLIYYSQIVNDFQKGDIAEGYSVSREKKESFPLTVTSAQKNPTAFYLCASSIEGASGYTFGSGTRLTVV.

V usage is TRBV6-6 and J usage is TRBJ1-4, with no clear D. Looked up from germline, CDR1 is MNHNY and CDR2 is SVGAGI (reference sequence). Trimming took 6 bases from V and 3 from J, leaving 5 bases between them. This CDR3 spans 12 amino acids. CDR3 sequence reads: CASSQANEKLFF. The CDR3 coding sequence is TGTGCCAGCAGCCAGGCTAATGAAAAACTGTTTTTT.

V usage is TRBV6-5 and J usage is TRBJ1-2, with 7 bases matching TRBD1. CDR3 size: 15 residues. Germline CDR1 is MNHEY and CDR2 is SVGAGI. J lost 2 bases, V lost 2 bases, and 5 bases had no gene match. The CDR3 loop reads CASSYATGINYGYTF. CDR3 DNA sequence: TGTGCCAGCAGTTACGCGACAGGGATCAACTATGGCTACACCTTC.

The chain couples TRBV7-3 to TRBJ2-7, with TRBD1 matching 9 bases. Germline loops: CDR1 SGHTA, CDR2 FQGTGA. CDR3 length: 15 amino acids. V shed 3 bases, J shed 4 bases, and the junction held 7 bases outside the gene matches. The CDR3 bases are TGTGCCAGCAGCTTTACAGGGGGCGCTCAGTACGAGCAGTACTTC. Translation gives CASSFTGGAQYEQYF.

The gene calls are TRBV2 and TRBJ1-4; D remains ambiguous. CDR3 length: 16 residues. CDR1 and CDR2 (germline): SNHLY, FYNNEI. The V end lost 6 bases, the J end lost 8 bases, and 22 bases lay between the germline ends. This CDR3 reads CASRPDGILWFEKLFF. CDR3 sequence (DNA): TGTGCCAGCAGGCCCGACGGTATCCTGTGGTTCGAAAAACTGTTTTTT.

The CDR3 sequence: CASGLVLGAGLPGSYEQYF. DNA for the CDR3: TGTGCTAGTGGTTTGGTATTAGGTGCGGGACTGCCGGGCTCCTACGAGCAGTACTTC. The genes are TRBV12-5 and TRBJ2-7; TRBD2 might be the D (6 bases). CDR3 size: 19 residues. V was cut by 0 bases and J by 0 bases, with 21 bases left in between. Germline CDR1 is LGHNT and CDR2 is FRNRAP.

The chain employs TRBV19 and TRBJ1-1, with TRBD1 matching 11 bases. The germline V gene has CDR1 LNHDA and CDR2 SQIVND (reference sequence). The CDR3 is 15 residues long. Losses at the gene ends were 8 bases for V and 10 bases for J; bases not matched to a gene: 15. The CDR3 protein is CASLSFGQGALRAFF. The CDR3 region has the DNA TGTGCCAGTTTGTCTTTTGGACAGGGGGCCCTTAGAGCTTTCTTT.

The rearrangement uses TRBV25-1 and TRBJ1-2; D unresolved. V lost 1 base and J 6 bases, leaving 12 bases between the germline ends. The CDR3 has 14 residues. Germline CDR1 MGHDK, CDR2 SYGVNS. As DNA, the CDR3 is TGTGCCAGCAGTGAATTGGTATCCGGAAATGGCTACACCTTC. It encodes CASSELVSGNGYTF.

This clone came up a few times. The CDR3 loop is CASGRGSQETQYF. CDR3 sequence (DNA): TGCGCCAGCGGACGGGGGAGCCAAGAGACCCAGTACTTC. The chain carries TRBV5-1 and TRBJ2-5; possibly TRBD2 for D (6 bases). The CDR3 runs 13 residues. The germline V and J ends were trimmed by 7 bases and 1 base, with 11 bases remaining between them. From germline, CDR1 is SGHRS and CDR2 YFSETQ.

This clone was counted once. This chain links TRBV7-9 with TRBJ1-3; no definite D call. V was clipped by 1 base and J by 4 bases, with 8 bases between them. Germline V lookup: CDR1 SEHNR, CDR2 FQNEAQ (reference sequence). This CDR3 is 14 amino acids long. CDR3 coding DNA: TGTGCCAGCAGCTTAGTGGCCAGGGGAAACACCATATATTTT. It yields the protein CASSLVARGNTIYF.

The chain links TRBV19 to TRBJ2-1; TRBD2 matches 7 bases. Germline assignment: CDR1 LNHDA and CDR2 SQIVND (reference sequence). The CDR3 spans 16 residues. The V gene end was trimmed by 6 bases and the J gene end by 0 bases; junction bases not matched to a gene: 8. CDR3 protein: CASRGFGGSSYNEQFF. CDR3 nucleotides: TGTGCCAGTAGAGGATTCGGGGGGTCCTCCTACAATGAGCAGTTCTTC.